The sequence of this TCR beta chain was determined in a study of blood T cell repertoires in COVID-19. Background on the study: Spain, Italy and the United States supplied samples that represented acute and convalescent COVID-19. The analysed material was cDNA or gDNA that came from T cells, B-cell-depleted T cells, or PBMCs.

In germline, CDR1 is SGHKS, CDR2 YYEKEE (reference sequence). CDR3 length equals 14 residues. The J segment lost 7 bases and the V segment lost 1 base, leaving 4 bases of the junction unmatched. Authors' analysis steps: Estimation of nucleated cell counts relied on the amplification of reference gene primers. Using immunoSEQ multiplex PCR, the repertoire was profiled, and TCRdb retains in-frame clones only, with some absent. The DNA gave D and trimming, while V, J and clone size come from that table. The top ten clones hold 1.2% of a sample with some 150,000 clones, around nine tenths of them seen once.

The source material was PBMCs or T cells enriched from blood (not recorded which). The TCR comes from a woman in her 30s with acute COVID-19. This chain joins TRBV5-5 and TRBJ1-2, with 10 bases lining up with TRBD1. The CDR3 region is CASSLRQGASGYTF. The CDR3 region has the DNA TGTGCCAGCAGCTTGAGACAGGGGGCTTCTGGCTACACCTTC.